This TCR beta chain comes out of a study of T cells after yellow fever vaccination. The V segment lost 5 bases and the J segment 6 bases; nucleotides outside the gene matches: 13. CDR3 size: 16 residues. The V gene's germline CDR1 is SGHKS and CDR2 YYEKEE (reference sequence). They built TCR cDNA with 5'RACE template switching, a step that put in a universal primer site and UMIs. TCRdb reanalysed the 5' RACE reads using MiXCR and keeps one entry per CDR3 protein. The sample contains some 110,000 distinct CDR3 sequences, 7.4% of which appear only once. Study-level findings and limits: Weaker, the secondary response peaked sooner, at day 5 versus 15.

This clonotype was counted ten times or more. The antigen remains undetermined. The specimen comprised CD4+ T cells sorted from PBMCs, sampled 10 to 11 days after the first yellow fever vaccination. The chain has TRBV5-5 and TRBJ2-1, with 8 bases fitting TRBD2. This TCR derives from a man aged 18 to 29 who received the YFV17D yellow fever vaccine. CDR3 in amino acids: CASSLSRGGSGNEQFF. The DNA of the CDR3 is TGTGCCAGCAGTCTCTCTCGCGGGGGGAGCGGCAATGAGCAGTTCTTC.